This T cell receptor beta chain emerged from a study of post-analysis software for immune sequencing data. Across the whole study: Both relapsing-remitting and secondary progressive multiple sclerosis featured among the disease courses, as did progressive-relapsing multiple sclerosis. General study points: Significantly lower normalized Chao1 diversity was seen in multiple sclerosis patients than in controls. Analysis by F measure revealed that same-batch samples clustered strongly together. Patients carried a few TRBV segments more frequently than controls did, and TRBV5-6, TRBV5-1 and TRBV20-1 were among them.

The germline V and J ends were trimmed by 5 bases and 2 bases, with 14 bases remaining between them. The CDR3 runs to 15 residues. The sample holds a few counts of this clonotype. Its antigen is not known. Unique molecular identifiers tagged the TCR beta cDNA libraries. The yield from around 1 to 10 million T cells was around 500,000 cDNA molecules in total. MiXCR, applied by TCRdb to the PCR reads, yields one record per CDR3 protein. The sample has about 760,000 distinct CDR3 sequences; 30% are singletons. This clonotype was sampled from a girl aged 10 to 17 with multiple sclerosis. Sequenced sample: blood. This chain links TRBV12-3 or TRBV12-4 with TRBJ2-3; D may be TRBD1 (6 bases). CDR3 sequence reads: CASSPGQGITDTQYF. DNA for the CDR3: TGTGCCAGCAGTCCCGGCCAGGGGATCACAGATACGCAGTATTTT.